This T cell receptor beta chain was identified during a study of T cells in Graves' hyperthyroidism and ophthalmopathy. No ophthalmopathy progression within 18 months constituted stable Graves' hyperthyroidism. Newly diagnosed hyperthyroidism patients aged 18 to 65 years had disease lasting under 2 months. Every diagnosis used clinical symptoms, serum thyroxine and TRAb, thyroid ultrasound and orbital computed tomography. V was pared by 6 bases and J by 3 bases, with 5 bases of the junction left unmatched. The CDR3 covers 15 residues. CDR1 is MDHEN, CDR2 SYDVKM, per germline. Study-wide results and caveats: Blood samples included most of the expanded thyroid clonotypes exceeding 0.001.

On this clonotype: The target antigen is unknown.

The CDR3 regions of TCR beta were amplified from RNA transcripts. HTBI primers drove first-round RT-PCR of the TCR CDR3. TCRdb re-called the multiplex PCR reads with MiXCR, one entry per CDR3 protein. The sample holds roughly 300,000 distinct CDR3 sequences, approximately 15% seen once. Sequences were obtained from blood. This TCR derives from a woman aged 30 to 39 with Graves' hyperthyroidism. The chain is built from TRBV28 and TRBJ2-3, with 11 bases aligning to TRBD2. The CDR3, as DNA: TGTGCCAGCAGCCGGATAGCGGGAGGGACAGATACGCAGTATTTT. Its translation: CASSRIAGGTDTQYF.